This T cell receptor (beta chain) appears in the sequencing data of a study of early T cells in non-severe SARS-CoV-2 infection. Study-level background: Whole-blood bulk RNA, unsorted, was sequenced, and chains were unpaired. Findings of the study overall: In VDJdb matching, anti-spike CD8 responses were favored while private and CD4 specificities went missing.

Individual cDNA molecules received unique molecular identifiers. Each CDR3 protein is one row after TCRdb ran MiXCR on the 5' RACE reads. In the table there are 55,000 to 65,000 distinct CDR3 sequences, roughly 10% of which are singletons. The V gene lost 4 bases and the J gene lost 4 bases, with 15 bases spanning the gap. Per germline, CDR1 SGHNT and CDR2 YYREEE (reference sequence). The CDR3 length is 14 residues. This clonotype was seen only a few times. Its cognate antigen is unknown. The clonotype originates from an adult who was a healthcare worker with PCR-confirmed SARS-CoV-2 infection or an uninfected control (not recorded which). Sequenced: whole blood. This chain connects TRBV5-4 to TRBJ2-7, with D tentatively TRBD2 (5 bases). Here the CDR3 reads CASSPGLTPYEQYF. In DNA, the CDR3 is TGTGCCAGCAGCCCGGGGTTGACACCTTACGAGCAGTACTTC. The full variable domain, its missing parts supplied by reference TRBV5-4 and TRBJ2-7, is ETGVTQSPTHLIKTRGQQVTLRCSSQSGHNTVSWYQQALGQGPQFIFQYYREEENGRGNFPPRFSGLQFPNYSSELNVNALELDDSALYLCASSPGLTPYEQYFGPGTRLTVT.